This T cell receptor (beta chain) was captured in a study of blood T cell repertoires in COVID-19. About the study: Acute and convalescent COVID-19 samples came from the United States, Italy and Spain. The analysed material was cDNA or gDNA that came from T cells, B-cell-depleted T cells, or PBMCs.

Original processing methods: Quantification of nucleated cells was approximated via reference gene primer amplification. TCRdb's copy holds only in-frame clones and misses some; the assay was immunoSEQ multiplex PCR. The DNA gave D and trimming, while V, J and clone size come from that table. This table has approximately 110,000 clones, roughly 85% appearing once. Material: peripheral blood. The sequence derives from a man in his forties or fifties with acute or convalescent COVID-19.

CDR3 DNA sequence: TGTGCCAGCAGTTATGGGACTGGGGGGATTGAGACCCAGTACTTC. This codes for CASSYGTGGIETQYF. The chain combines TRBV6-5 with TRBJ2-5; D might be TRBD2 (6 bases). The CDR3 covers 15 residues. From germline, CDR1 is MNHEY and CDR2 SVGAGI. Trimming left V 3 bases short and J 5 bases short, with 16 bases between.